The sequence of this T cell receptor (beta chain) was determined in a study of CD8+CD57+ T cells in acquired aplastic anemia. CDR3 and TCR beta VDJ profiling relied on genomic DNA as the template. TCRdb passed the reads through MiXCR, listing each CDR3 protein once. The sample records over 150,000 distinct CDR3 sequences, about two thirds being singletons. For sequencing, patients were chosen who had shown expansion of CD8+CD57+ cells by flow cytometry. Material for sequencing was sorted CD4+, CD8+, or CD8+CD57+ T cells (not recorded which) from PBMCs. This sequence originates from a human donor with aplastic anemia.

This chain's CDR3 is CASSFGSGRNYEQYF. The CDR3 nucleotides read TGTGCCAGCAGCTTCGGCAGCGGGAGGAACTACGAGCAGTACTTC. The V gene is TRBV7-2, the J gene TRBJ2-7; TRBD2 aligns across 9 bases. CDR1 is SGHTA and CDR2 is FQGNSA in the germline V gene. V trimming: 3 bases; J trimming: 3 bases; junction bases outside the gene matches: 6. This CDR3 comprises 15 residues.